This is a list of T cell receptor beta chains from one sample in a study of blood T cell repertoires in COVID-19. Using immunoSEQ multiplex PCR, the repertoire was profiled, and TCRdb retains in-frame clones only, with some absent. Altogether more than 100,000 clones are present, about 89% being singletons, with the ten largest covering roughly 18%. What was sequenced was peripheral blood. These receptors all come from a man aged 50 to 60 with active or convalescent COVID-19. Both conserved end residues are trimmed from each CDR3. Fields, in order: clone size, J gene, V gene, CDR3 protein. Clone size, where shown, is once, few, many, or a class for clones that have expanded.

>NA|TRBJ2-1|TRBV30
AWSARQGSEQF
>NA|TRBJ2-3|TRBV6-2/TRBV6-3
ASSPRTGAPDTQY
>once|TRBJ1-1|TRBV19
GAGEKRSTEAF
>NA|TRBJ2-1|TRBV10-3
AISESKRRGISYNEQF
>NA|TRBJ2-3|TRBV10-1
ASSESGGAYSDTQY
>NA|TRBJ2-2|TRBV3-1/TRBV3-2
ASSQDLAGNTGELF
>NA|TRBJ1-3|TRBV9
ASSDLQGNTIY
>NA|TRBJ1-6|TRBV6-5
ASSSGQLKGSPLH
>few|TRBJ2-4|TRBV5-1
ASSVSAGAGENIQY
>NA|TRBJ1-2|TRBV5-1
ASSSRDRANYGYT
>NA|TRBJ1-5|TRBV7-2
ASSYTGDWGNQPQH
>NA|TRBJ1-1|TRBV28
ASSFSGGLNTEAF
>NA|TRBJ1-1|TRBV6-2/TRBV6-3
ASSYPFKLTGIEAKAF
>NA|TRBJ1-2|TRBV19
ASSIASGDGYT
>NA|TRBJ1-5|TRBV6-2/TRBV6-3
ASSKRDNSNQPQH
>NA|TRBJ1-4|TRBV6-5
ASRRDTATNEKLF
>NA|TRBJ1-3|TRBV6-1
ASSVRTGGMGNTIY
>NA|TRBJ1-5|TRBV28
ASSLRGYSNQPQH